The clone carrying this T cell receptor (beta chain) came up once. Its antigen is as yet unknown. V was pared by 4 bases and J by 5 bases, with 9 bases of the junction left unmatched. Germline V gene sequence: CDR1 MGHRA, CDR2 YSYEKL. The CDR3 has 15 amino acids. This sample is drawn from a study of cytomegalovirus exposure and HLA in healthy donors. Primers: 60 Vbeta forward and 13 Jbeta reverse. TCRdb's copy holds only in-frame clones and misses some; the assay was immunoSEQ multiplex PCR. The table has about 110,000 clones, roughly 70% seen once. Findings of the study overall: More clonal expansion characterized HLA-associated TCR beta chains than equally common others in a later analysis.

The chain has TRBV4-1 and TRBJ2-3, with TRBD1 matching 7 bases. The specimen was PBMCs. The TCR comes from a man aged 35-49 years in good health and CMV-seropositive. The CDR3 nucleotides read TGCGCCAGCAGCCGAGCGTGGGACAGCCTAGATACGCAGTATTTT. This sequence encodes CASSRAWDSLDTQYF.